This TCR beta chain was documented in a study of cytomegalovirus exposure and HLA in healthy donors. 60 Vbeta and 13 Jbeta primers were used in PCR. Assay used: immunoSEQ multiplex PCR; TCRdb lists only in-frame clones, some missing. The profile shows about 140,000 clones, 60% to 85% of them singletons. The study, taken as a whole, reports: The only immune exposure information that was available was CMV serostatus. High specificity and sensitivity for cytomegalovirus status were reported for the classifier.

Germline lookup yields CDR1 SGHVS and CDR2 FQNEAQ. The CDR3 extends over 13 amino acids. Trimming removed 2 bases at V and 7 bases at J, with 9 bases between. In regard to this clone: What it binds is unknown.

The sample comprised PBMCs. The gene calls are TRBV7-8 and TRBJ1-5, with D uncertain. This TCR derives from a male donor in good health and CMV-seronegative. The CDR3 protein is CASSLSRGQPQHF. The DNA for the CDR3 is TGTGCCAGCAGCTTAAGTCGGGGACAGCCCCAGCATTTT.